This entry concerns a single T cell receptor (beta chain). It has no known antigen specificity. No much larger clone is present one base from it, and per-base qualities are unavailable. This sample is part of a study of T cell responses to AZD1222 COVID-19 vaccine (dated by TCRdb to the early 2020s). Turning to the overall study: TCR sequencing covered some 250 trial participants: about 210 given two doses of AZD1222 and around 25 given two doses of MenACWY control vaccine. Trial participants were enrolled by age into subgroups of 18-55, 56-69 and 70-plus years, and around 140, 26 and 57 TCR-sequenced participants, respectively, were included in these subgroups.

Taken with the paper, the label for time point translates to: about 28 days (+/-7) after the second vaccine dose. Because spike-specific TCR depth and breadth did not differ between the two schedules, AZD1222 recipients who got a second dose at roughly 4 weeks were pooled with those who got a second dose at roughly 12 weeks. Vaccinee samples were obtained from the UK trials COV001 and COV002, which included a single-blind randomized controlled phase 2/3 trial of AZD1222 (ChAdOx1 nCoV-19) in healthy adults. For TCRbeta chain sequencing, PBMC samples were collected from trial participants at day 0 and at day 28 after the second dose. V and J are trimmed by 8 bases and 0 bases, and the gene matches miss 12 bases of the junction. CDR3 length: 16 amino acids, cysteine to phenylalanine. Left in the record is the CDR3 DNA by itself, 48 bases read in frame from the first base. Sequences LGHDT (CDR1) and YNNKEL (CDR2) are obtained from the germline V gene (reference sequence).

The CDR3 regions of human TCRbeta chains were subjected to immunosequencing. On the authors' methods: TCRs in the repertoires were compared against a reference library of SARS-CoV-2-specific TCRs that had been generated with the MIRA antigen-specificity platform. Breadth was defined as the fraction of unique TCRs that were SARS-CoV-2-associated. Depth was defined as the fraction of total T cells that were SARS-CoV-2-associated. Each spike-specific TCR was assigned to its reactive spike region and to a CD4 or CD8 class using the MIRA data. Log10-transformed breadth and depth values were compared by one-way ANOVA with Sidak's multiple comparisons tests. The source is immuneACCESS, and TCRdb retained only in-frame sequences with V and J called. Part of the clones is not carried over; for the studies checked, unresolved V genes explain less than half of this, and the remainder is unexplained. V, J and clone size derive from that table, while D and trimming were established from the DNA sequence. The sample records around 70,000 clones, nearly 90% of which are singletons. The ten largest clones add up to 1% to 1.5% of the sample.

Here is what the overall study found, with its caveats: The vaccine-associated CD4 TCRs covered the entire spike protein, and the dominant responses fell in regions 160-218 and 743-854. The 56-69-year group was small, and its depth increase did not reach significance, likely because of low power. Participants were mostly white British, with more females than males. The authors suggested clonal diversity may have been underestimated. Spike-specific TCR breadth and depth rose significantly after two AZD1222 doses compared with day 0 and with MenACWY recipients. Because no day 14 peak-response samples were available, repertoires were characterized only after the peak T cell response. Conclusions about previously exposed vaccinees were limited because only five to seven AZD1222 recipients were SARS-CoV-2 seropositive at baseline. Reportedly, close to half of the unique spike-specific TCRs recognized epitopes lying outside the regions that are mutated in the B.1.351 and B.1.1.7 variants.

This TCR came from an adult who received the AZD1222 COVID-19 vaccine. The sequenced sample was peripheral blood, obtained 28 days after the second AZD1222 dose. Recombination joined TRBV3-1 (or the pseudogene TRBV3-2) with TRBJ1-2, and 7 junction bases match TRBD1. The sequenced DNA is TGTGCCAGCGGCAGGGGGTACGGGACAGCTAACTATGGCTACACCTTC. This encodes CASGRGYGTANYGYTF.